This TCR beta chain was documented in a study of T-cell memory formation after mild COVID-19. In the study overall: Largely donor-specific sequence clusters came from two donors.

Study-wide points: Contracting clones from day 15 to 85 showed balanced CD4/CD8; later expanders favored CD4+.

TCRdb independently ran MiXCR on the 5' RACE reads; one entry per CDR3 protein. This table holds some 450,000 distinct CDR3 sequences, 20% found once. The J segment lost 2 bases and the V segment lost 5 bases, leaving 7 bases of the junction unmatched. The germline V gene has CDR1 MGHRA and CDR2 YSYEKL. CDR3 length: 15 amino acids. The table lists this clonotype with a few counts. Its antigen is undetermined. What was sequenced was PBMCs or a T cell subset sorted from them (not recorded which). The sequence was obtained from an adult woman who had mild COVID-19 (a few samples of this study predate the infection). Cell type and time point are not known. The chain links TRBV4-1 to TRBJ2-7, with 9 bases aligning to TRBD2. The CDR3 coding sequence is TGCGCCAGCAGCGCAACTAGCGGGTCACCCTACGAGCAGTACTTC. This encodes CASSATSGSPYEQYF.